This T cell receptor (beta chain) was captured by sequencing in a study of blood T cell repertoires in COVID-19. Study information: Material from acute and convalescent COVID-19 was sourced from the United States, Italy and Spain. T cells, B-cell-depleted T cells, or PBMCs supplied cDNA or gDNA.

The CDR3 is made up of 13 amino acids. From germline, CDR1 is KGHSH and CDR2 LQKENI. Trimming stripped 5 bases from V and 3 bases from J, with 10 bases between. Methods used by the authors: Amplifying reference gene primers gave estimates of nucleated cell counts. The method was immunoSEQ multiplex PCR; TCRdb's version includes in-frame clones alone and lacks a portion of them. V, J and clone size are those of that table, while D and trimming were read from the DNA. The data contain about 300,000 clones, approximately 84% of them singletons. The chain couples TRBV18 to TRBJ1-1; TRBD1 is a possible D gene (6 bases). The clonotype originates from a human donor with COVID-19, enrolled during active disease. The donor label of this sample is uncertain. Input material: peripheral blood. CDR3 nucleotides: TGTGCCAGCTCAACGGACAGAGACACTGAAGCTTTCTTT. It encodes CASSTDRDTEAFF.